This is a list of T cell receptor beta chains from one sample in a study of T cell responses to AZD1222 COVID-19 vaccine. Repertoires were generated with immunoSEQ multiplex PCR, while TCRdb's copy carries only in-frame clones and drops some. The sample yields under 100,000 clones, 70% to 90% seen once. This material consisted of peripheral blood, taken on day 0 of AZD1222 vaccination. These receptors were obtained from an adult in good health. CDR3s include the opening cysteine and the closing phenylalanine or tryptophan. Each record gives: clone size, J gene, D gene, V gene, CDR3 DNA, CDR3 protein. The D gene is left open where the match is weak. Only part of the rows carry a size: once, few, many, or a class if the clone is expanded.

- TRBJ1-6 - TRBV4-1 TGCGCCAGCAGCCAAGAGTACAGGGTGGGATCACCCCTCCACTTT CASSQEYRVGSPLHF
- TRBJ1-2 - TRBV4-1 TGCGCCAGCAGCCAAGATAGGGCAGGGGACCTCTATGGCTACACCTTC CASSQDRAGDLYGYTF
few TRBJ2-5 - TRBV24-1 TGTGCCACCAGTAAACTAGATAAGACCCAGTACTTC CATSKLDKTQYF
- TRBJ1-1 - TRBV3-1/TRBV3-2 TGTGCCAGCAGCCCCACGGGAGTAGGGAACACTGAAGCTTTCTTT CASSPTGVGNTEAFF
- TRBJ2-7 TRBD1 TRBV6-1 TGTGCCAGCAGTGAACCACAGGGGGCCCCATACGAGCAGTACTTC CASSEPQGAPYEQYF
- TRBJ2-1 TRBD1 TRBV4-3 TGCGCCAGCAGCCATGAGGACAGGGGCTTGAGCTCCTACAATGAGCAGTTCTTC CASSHEDRGLSSYNEQFF
- TRBJ1-2 - TRBV11-1 TGTGCCAGCCAAACAGGGTATGACTATGGCTACACCTTC CASQTGYDYGYTF
- TRBJ1-1 - TRBV29-1 TGCAGCGTTACAACTGGGACATATAACACTGAAGCTTTCTTT CSVTTGTYNTEAFF
once TRBJ2-3 - TRBV15 TGTGCCACCAGCAGACCGGGCCCCAGACGTGATACGCAGTATTTT CATSRPGPRRDTQYF
once TRBJ1-4 - TRBV19 TGTGCCAGTACCCAGACCTTCTATGAAAAACTGTTTTTT CASTQTFYEKLFF
few TRBJ2-2 TRBD2 TRBV4-1 TGCGCCAGCAGCCCCGGGACTAGCGGGAGTTTGGGCGGGGAGCTGTTTTTT CASSPGTSGSLGGELFF
- TRBJ2-7 - TRBV15 TGTGCCACCAGCAGTCACAGGTTGGCCTACGAGCAGTACTTC CATSSHRLAYEQYF
- TRBJ2-7 TRBD2 TRBV19 TGTGCCAGTAGTTCCTCAGGGATAGCGGGCGAGCAGTACTTC CASSSSGIAGEQYF
once TRBJ2-1 - TRBV21-1 TGTGCCAGCAGCAACTACACTCAGCAGTTCTTC CASSNYTQQFF
- TRBJ2-3 TRBD1 TRBV29-1 TGCAGCGTTCCCCCGGGACAGGGGATTCGCGATACGCAGTATTTT CSVPPGQGIRDTQYF
- TRBJ1-5 - TRBV28 TGTGCCAGTACCGTAACGTCAGGCGGCCAGCCCCAGCATTTT CASTVTSGGQPQHF
- TRBJ2-2 - TRBV11-1 TGTGCCAGCAGCTTTCGGCCAATAAACACCGGGGAGCTGTTTTTT CASSFRPINTGELFF
- TRBJ2-3 - TRBV6-5 TGTGCCAGCCGTTTACTGTCCGGGCCAGATACGCAGTATTTT CASRLLSGPDTQYF
- TRBJ2-1 - TRBV7-9 TGTGCCAGCAGTAGGTACAATGAGCAGTTCTTC CASSRYNEQFF
- TRBJ2-7 TRBD2 TRBV7-9 TGTGCCAGCAGCTCAACCGGGACTAGTAACCCCTACGAGCAGTACTTC CASSSTGTSNPYEQYF
- TRBJ1-1 - TRBV25-1 TGTGCCAGCAGTCGGGGGTCCGCGGAAAAGAACACTGAAGCTTTCTTT CASSRGSAEKNTEAFF
- TRBJ2-3 - TRBV7-2 TGTGCCAGCAGGTCCCGCCAGTCCAGCGGCAGCACAGATACGCAGTATTTT CASRSRQSSGSTDTQYF
- TRBJ2-5 - TRBV28 TGTGCCAGCAGCACCCTTGAGGGGGGGATGGGATTAGGGGAGACCCAGTACTTC CASSTLEGGMGLGETQYF
- TRBJ2-3 - TRBV9 TGTGCCAGCAGCGTAGAGCAGCGGCACACAGATACGCAGTATTTT CASSVEQRHTDTQYF
- TRBJ1-5 - TRBV12-3/TRBV12-4 TGTGCCAGCTGGGGTTATAGCAATCAGCCCCAGCATTTT CASWGYSNQPQHF
- TRBJ2-7 - TRBV6-2/TRBV6-3 TGTGCCAGCAGTTACGGGCCAGGCGTCTACGAGCAGTACTTC CASSYGPGVYEQYF
- TRBJ1-1 TRBD1 TRBV18 TGTGCCAGCTCACCATGGGACAGGGCGAACACTGAAGCTTTCTTT CASSPWDRANTEAFF
- TRBJ1-1 - TRBV27 TGTGCCAGCAGACCTCACTCGCCGGACAACACTGAAGCTTTCTTT CASRPHSPDNTEAFF
- TRBJ1-5 - TRBV28 TGTGCCAGCAGTCTGAGGACACCAAGCAATCAGCCCCAGCATTTT CASSLRTPSNQPQHF
- TRBJ1-5 - TRBV7-2 TGTGCCAGCAGCTTAGAGGGGCGGCAGCCCCAGCATTTT CASSLEGRQPQHF
- TRBJ2-1 - TRBV25-1 TGTGCCAGCAGTGAATATGGGGGGCAGAATGAGCAGTTCTTC CASSEYGGQNEQFF
few TRBJ2-2 TRBD2 TRBV5-4 TGTGCCAGCAGCTTGCCTAGCGGGGGTACCGGGGAGCTGTTTTTT CASSLPSGGTGELFF
- TRBJ2-7 - TRBV3-1/TRBV3-2 TGTGCCAGCAGCCAAGAAAATTTGGTCGCGACCTACGAGCAGTACTTC CASSQENLVATYEQYF
- TRBJ2-7 TRBD2 TRBV4-1 TGCGCCAGCAGCCTAGAGGGCCCTAGCGGGAGTTACGAGCAGTACTTC CASSLEGPSGSYEQYF
- TRBJ2-7 - TRBV18 TGTGCCAGCTCACCCCCTCCCGGGGGCTACGAGCAGTACTTC CASSPPPGGYEQYF
- TRBJ2-7 - TRBV7-2 TGTGCCAGCAGCTTAGGCTTACACTCCTACGAGCAGTACTTC CASSLGLHSYEQYF
- TRBJ2-3 - TRBV7-9 TGTGCCAGCAGCCAGTCTAGCACAGATACGCAGTATTTT CASSQSSTDTQYF
- TRBJ1-1 TRBD1 TRBV30 TGTGCCTGGAGAAATGGACAGGGGACGGGGAACACTGAAGCTTTCTTT CAWRNGQGTGNTEAFF
- TRBJ2-1 TRBD2 TRBV7-9 TGTGCCAGCAGCACCAGGACTAGCGGGAATGAGCAGTTCTTC CASSTRTSGNEQFF
- TRBJ2-7 - TRBV6-4 TGTGCCAGCAGTGACGGCTACGAGCAGTACTTC CASSDGYEQYF
- TRBJ2-5 - TRBV28 TGTGCCAGCAGTTTACCCCACAAAGAGACCCAGTACTTC CASSLPHKETQYF